This record covers a single T cell receptor (beta chain). Its antigen remains unknown. Conventional CD4+ T cells were sorted from blood as CD25-low CD127-high cells. The sample is drawn from a study of regulatory and conventional T cells in RAG deficiency. Overall study results and limits: These Omenn syndrome Treg sorts may hold peripherally activated cells instead. In Omenn syndrome, Treg and Tconv repertoires overlapped >75%. Shannon entropy fell and Simpson indices rose in RAG-deficient patients. Compared with controls, unique Treg TCR beta sequences dropped approximately 100-fold in Omenn syndrome and CID/AS.

Profiled with immunoSEQ multiplex PCR; TCRdb holds only in-frame clones, not every one. The sample records more than 20,000 clones, approximately 93% being singletons. Trimming removed 3 bases at V and 4 bases at J, with 8 bases between. Per germline, CDR1 SEHNR and CDR2 FQNEAQ (reference sequence). CDR3 size: 13 residues. This same sample was also part of a study on regulatory T cells. That source notes: The primer mix had 52 TRBV and 13 TRBJ primers.

The sequence derives from a human donor in good health. The genes are TRBV7-9 and TRBJ2-3, with D possibly being TRBD1 (5 bases). The sequenced material came from CD4+ T cells sorted from blood. CDR3 bases: TGTGCCAGCAGCTTTGGGGCTGCAGATACGCAGTATTTT. The encoded protein is CASSFGAADTQYF.